Presented here are 3 T cell receptor beta chains from one specimen sequenced in a study of blood T cell repertoires in COVID-19. The protocol was immunoSEQ multiplex PCR, while the TCRdb copy is restricted to in-frame clones and leaves out a portion. The data hold around 40,000 clones, with about 88% observed a single time. Sequenced material: peripheral blood. The receptors here all came from a human donor in a cohort sampled during active COVID-19.

The chain couples TRBV15 to TRBJ2-5, with TRBD2 matching over 11 bases. CDR1 and CDR2 from the germline V gene are LNHNV and YYDKDF (reference sequence). Germline trimming cut 5 bases from V and 4 bases from J; bases unmatched to any gene: 9. The CDR3 totals 16 residues. The chain's CDR3 is CATSGSGGALRETQYF. Written as DNA, the CDR3 is TGTGCCACCAGCGGTAGCGGGGGGGCCCTTCGAGAGACCCAGTACTTC.

The sample holds one count of this clone. This rearrangement joins TRBV12-3 or TRBV12-4 to TRBJ2-5; TRBD1 aligns across 7 bases. J was trimmed by 7 bases and V by 5 bases; bases with no gene match: 7. The CDR3 is 13 residues long. In nucleotides, the CDR3 is TGTGCCAGCAGTCCCGACAGGGTGGGGACCCAGTACTTC. Protein product: CASSPDRVGTQYF.

This sequence joins TRBV5-1 and TRBJ2-1; 15 bases match TRBD2. The CDR3 runs to 17 residues. Germline trimming cut 3 bases from V and 7 bases from J; bases unmatched to any gene: 8. Germline V lookup: CDR1 SGHRS, CDR2 YFSETQ. The CDR3 region is CASSSRTSGGARNEQFF. In nucleotides, the CDR3 is TGCGCCAGCAGCTCGAGGACTAGCGGGGGGGCACGGAATGAGCAGTTCTTC.